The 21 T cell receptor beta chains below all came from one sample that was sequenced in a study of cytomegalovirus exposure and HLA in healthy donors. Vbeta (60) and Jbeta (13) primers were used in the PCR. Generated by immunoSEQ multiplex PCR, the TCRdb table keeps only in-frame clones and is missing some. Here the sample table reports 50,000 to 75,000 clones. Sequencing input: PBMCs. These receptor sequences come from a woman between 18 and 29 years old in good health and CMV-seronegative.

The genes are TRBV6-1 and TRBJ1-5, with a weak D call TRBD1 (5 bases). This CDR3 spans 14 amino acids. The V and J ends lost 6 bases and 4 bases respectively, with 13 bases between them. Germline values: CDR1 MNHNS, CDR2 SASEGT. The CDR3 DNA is TGTGCCAGCAGCCGACAGAGCCTAAATCAGCCCCAGCATTTT. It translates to CASSRQSLNQPQHF.

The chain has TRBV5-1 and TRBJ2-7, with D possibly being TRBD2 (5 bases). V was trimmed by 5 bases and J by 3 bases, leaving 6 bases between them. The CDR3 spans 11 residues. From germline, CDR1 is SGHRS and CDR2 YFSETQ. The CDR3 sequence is CASSGSYEQYF. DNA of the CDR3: TGCGCCAGCAGTGGGAGCTACGAGCAGTACTTC.

Here the CDR3 DNA reads TGTGCCAGCAGTGGGCTGACTAACTATGGCTACACCTTC. It encodes CASSGLTNYGYTF. The rearrangement uses TRBV25-1 and TRBJ1-2; D is ambiguous. Germline V gene data show CDR1 as MGHDK and CDR2 as SYGVNS. V gave up 4 bases and J gave up 0 bases, with 6 bases separating them. The CDR3 consists of 13 residues.

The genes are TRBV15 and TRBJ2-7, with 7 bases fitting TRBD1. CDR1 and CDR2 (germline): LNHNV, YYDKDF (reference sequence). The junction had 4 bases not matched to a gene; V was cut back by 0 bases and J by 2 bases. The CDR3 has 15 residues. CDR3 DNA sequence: TGTGCCACCAGCAGAGATCATGACAGGGCCTACGAGCAGTACTTC. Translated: CATSRDHDRAYEQYF.

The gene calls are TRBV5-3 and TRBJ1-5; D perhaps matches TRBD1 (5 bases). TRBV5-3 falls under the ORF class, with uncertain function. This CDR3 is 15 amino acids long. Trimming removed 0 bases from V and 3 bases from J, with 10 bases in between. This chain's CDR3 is CARSLERGDNQPQHF. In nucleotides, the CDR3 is TGTGCCAGAAGCTTGGAGCGGGGGGACAATCAGCCCCAGCATTTT.

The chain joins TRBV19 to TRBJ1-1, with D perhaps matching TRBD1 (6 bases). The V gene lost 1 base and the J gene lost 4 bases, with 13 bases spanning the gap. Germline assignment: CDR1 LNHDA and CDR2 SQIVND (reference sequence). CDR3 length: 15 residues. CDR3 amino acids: CASSIGGGRVTEAFF. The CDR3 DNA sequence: TGTGCCAGTAGTATAGGCGGGGGGCGCGTCACTGAAGCTTTCTTT.

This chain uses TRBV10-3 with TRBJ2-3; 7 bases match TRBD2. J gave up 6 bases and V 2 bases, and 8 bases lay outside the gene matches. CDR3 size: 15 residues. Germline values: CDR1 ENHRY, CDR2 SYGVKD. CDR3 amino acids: CAISEASGGEDTQYF. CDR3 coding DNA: TGTGCCATCAGTGAGGCTAGCGGAGGGGAGGATACGCAGTATTTT.

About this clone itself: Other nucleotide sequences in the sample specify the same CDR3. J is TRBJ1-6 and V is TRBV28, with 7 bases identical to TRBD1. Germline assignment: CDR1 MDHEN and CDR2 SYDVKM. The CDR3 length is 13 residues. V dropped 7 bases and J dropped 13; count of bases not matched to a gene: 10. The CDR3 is CASKWTGGQPLHF. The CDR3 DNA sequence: TGTGCCAGCAAATGGACTGGGGGACAGCCCCTCCACTTT.

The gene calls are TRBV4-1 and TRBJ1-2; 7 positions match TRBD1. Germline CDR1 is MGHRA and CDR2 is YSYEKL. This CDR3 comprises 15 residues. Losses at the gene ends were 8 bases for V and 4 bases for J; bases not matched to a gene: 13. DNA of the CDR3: TGCGCCAGCGGCGTGACAGGGTCAGATGCCTATGGCTACACCTTC. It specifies CASGVTGSDAYGYTF.

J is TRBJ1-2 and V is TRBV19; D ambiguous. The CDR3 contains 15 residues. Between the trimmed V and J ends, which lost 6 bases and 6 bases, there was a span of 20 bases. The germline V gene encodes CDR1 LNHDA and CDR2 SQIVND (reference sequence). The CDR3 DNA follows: TGTGCCAGTAGCCTCTCTTTGGGTCCGGCGGATGGCTACACCTTC. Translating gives CASSLSLGPADGYTF.

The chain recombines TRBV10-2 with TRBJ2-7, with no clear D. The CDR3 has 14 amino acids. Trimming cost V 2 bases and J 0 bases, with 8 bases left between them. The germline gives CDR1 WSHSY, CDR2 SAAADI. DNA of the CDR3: TGCGCCAGCAGTGAGCCCGCGAGCTCCTACGAGCAGTACTTC. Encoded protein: CASSEPASSYEQYF.

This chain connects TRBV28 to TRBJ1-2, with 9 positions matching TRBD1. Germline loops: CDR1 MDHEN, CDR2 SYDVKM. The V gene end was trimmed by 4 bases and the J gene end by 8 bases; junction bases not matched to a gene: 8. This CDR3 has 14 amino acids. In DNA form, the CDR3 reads TGTGCCAGCAGTTCGGGTGGACAGGGGCAGGGCTACACCTTC. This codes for CASSSGGQGQGYTF.

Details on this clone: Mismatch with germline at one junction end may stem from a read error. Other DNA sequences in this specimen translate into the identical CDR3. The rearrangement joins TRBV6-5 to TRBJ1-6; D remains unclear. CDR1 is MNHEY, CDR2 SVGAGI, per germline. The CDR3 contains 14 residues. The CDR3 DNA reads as TGTGCCAGCAGTCAAGACGGGAATAATTCACCCCTACACTTT. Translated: CASSQDGNNSPLHF.

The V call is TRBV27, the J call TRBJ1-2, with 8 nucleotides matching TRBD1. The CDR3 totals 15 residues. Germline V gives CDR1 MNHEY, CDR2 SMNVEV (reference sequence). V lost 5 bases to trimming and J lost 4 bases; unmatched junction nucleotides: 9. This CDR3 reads CASSPTRQGLYGYTF. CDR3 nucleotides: TGTGCCAGCAGTCCCACTCGACAGGGGCTCTATGGCTACACCTTC.

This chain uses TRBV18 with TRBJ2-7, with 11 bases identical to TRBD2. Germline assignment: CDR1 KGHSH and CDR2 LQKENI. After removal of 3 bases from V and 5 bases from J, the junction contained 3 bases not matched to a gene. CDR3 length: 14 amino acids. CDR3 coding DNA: TGTGCCAGCTCACCGGTAGCGGGGGGGAACGAGCAGTACTTC. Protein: CASSPVAGGNEQYF.

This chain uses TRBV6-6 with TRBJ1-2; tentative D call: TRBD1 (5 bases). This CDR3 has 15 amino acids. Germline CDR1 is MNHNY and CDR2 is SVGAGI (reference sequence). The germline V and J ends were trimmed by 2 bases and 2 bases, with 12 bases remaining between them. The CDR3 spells CASSYGAPHNYGYTF. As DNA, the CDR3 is TGTGCCAGCAGTTACGGGGCCCCTCACAACTATGGCTACACCTTC.

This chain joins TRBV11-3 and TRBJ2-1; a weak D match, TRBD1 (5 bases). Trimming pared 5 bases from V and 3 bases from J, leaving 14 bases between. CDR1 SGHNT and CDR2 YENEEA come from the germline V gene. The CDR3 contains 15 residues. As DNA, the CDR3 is TGTGCCAGCAGCACCGACAGTTCCTACTACAATGAGCAGTTCTTC. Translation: CASSTDSSYYNEQFF.

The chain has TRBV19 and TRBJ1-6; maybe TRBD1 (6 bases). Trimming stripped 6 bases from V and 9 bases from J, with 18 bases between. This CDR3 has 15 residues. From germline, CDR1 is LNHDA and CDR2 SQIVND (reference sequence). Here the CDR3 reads CASRSFGQSSSPLHF. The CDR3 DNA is TGTGCCAGTAGATCCTTTGGACAGTCATCTTCACCCCTCCACTTT.

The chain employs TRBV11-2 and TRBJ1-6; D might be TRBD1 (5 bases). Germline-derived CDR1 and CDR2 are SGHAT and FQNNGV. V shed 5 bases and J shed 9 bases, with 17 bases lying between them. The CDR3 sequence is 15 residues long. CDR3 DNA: TGTGCCAGCAGCCCTGCTGGGAAAGGGGCTTCACCCCTCCACTTT. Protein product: CASSPAGKGASPLHF.

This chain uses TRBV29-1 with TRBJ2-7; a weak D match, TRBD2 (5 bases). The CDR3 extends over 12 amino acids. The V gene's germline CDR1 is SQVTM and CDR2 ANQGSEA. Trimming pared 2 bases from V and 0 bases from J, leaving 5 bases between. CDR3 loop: CSVERGSYEQYF. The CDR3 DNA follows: TGCAGCGTTGAACGGGGCTCCTACGAGCAGTACTTC.

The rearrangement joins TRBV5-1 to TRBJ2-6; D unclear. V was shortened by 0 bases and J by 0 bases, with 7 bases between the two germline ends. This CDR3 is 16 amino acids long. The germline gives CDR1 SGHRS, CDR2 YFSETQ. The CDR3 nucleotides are TGCGCCAGCAGCTTGGTCGCTAGCTCTGGGGCCAACGTCCTGACTTTC. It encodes CASSLVASSGANVLTF.